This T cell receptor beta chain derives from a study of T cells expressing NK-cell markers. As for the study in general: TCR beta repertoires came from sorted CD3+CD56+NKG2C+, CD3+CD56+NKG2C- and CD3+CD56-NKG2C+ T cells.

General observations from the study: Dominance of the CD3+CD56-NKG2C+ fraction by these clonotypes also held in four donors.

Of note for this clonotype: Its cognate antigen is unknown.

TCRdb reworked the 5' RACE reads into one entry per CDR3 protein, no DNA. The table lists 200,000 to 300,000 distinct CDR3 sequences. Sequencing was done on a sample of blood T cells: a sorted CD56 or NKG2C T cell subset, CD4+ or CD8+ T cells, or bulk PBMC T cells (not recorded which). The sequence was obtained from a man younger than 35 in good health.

CDR3 sequence reads: CASSTTGLHSGNTIYF. The rearrangement links TRBV7-2 to TRBJ1-3; the TRBD1 assignment by TCRdb is unverifiable without DNA. The V gene's germline CDR1 is SGHTA and CDR2 FQGNSA. The CDR3 contains 16 residues. The whole variable domain, remainder taken from reference TRBV7-2 and TRBJ1-3, is GAGVSQSPSNKVTEKGKDVELRCDPISGHTALYWYRQSLGQGLEFLIYFQGNSAPDKSGLPSDRFSAERTGGSVSTLTIQRTQQEDSAVYLCASSTTGLHSGNTIYFGEGSWLTVV.